This T cell receptor (beta chain) was observed in a study of OX40 agonist ivuxolimab in advanced cancers. General observations from the study: Clonal expansion by week 6 occurred in CD4+ and CD8+ blood T cells (at 0.1 to 3.0 mg/kg).

Sequenced by immunoSEQ multiplex PCR; TCRdb stores in-frame clones only, minus some. The sample records roughly 53,000 clones, around 80% being singletons. The V and J ends lost 7 bases and 3 bases, in that order; junction bases with no gene match: 4. Germline loops: CDR1 MDHEN, CDR2 SYDVKM. The CDR3 is made up of 15 amino acids. Comments on this clone: The antigen is undetermined.

The sequence was collected from an adult with an advanced solid tumor such as melanoma, head and neck, liver or kidney cancer. V and J are TRBV28 and TRBJ2-1, with 12 bases fitting TRBD2. The sequences come from CD4+ or CD8+ T cells sorted from blood, collected in a trial of the OX40 agonist ivuxolimab. In nucleotides, the CDR3 is TGTGCCAGCACGCCGACTAGCGGGAGCTACAATGAGCAGTTCTTC. This encodes CASTPTSGSYNEQFF.